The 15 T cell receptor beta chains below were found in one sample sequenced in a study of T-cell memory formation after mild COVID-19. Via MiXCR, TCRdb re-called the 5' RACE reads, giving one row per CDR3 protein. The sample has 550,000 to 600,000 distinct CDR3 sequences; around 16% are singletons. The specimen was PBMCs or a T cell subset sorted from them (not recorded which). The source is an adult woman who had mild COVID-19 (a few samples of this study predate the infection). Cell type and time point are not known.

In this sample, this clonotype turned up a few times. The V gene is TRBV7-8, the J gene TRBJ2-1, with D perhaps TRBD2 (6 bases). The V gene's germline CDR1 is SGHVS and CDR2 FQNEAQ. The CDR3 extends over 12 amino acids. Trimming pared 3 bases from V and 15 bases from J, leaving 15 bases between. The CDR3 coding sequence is TGTGCCAGCAGCTTGAGGAGGGACCCTTGGTTCTTC. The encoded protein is CASSLRRDPWFF.

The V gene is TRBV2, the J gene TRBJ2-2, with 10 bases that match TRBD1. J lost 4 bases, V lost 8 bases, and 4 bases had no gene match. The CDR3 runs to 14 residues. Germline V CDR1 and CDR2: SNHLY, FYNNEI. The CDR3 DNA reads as TGTGCCAGCGGGGACAGGGGTCTCACCGGGGAGCTGTTTTTT. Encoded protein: CASGDRGLTGELFF. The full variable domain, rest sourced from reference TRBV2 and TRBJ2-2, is EPEVTQTPSHQVTQMGQEVILRCVPISNHLYFYWYRQILGQKVEFLVSFYNNEISEKSEIFDDQFSVERPDGSNFTLKIRSTKLEDSAMYFCASGDRGLTGELFFGEGSRLTVL.

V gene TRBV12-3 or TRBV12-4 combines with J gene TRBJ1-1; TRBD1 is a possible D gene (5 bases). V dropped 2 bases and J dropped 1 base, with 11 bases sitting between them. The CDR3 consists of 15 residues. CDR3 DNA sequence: TGTGCCAGCAGTTTAAACCGACAGACGAACACTGAAGCTTTCTTT. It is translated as CASSLNRQTNTEAFF.

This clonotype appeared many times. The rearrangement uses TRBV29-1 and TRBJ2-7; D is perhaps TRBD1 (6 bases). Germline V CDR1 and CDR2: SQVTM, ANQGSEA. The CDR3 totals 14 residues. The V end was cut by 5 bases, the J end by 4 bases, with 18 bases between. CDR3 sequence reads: CSVRKQGSLYEQYF. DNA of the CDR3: TGCAGCGTTCGGAAACAGGGCTCTCTATACGAGCAGTACTTC.

The DNA of the CDR3 is TGTGCCAGCAGTTTGAGGAGGGAGGGTACTTATAACACCGGGGAGCTGTTTTTT. It specifies CASSLRREGTYNTGELFF. The chain employs TRBV12-3 or TRBV12-4 and TRBJ2-2; 7 positions match TRBD2. The CDR3 runs 18 residues. With V trimmed by 3 bases and J by 2 bases, 12 bases remained unmatched.

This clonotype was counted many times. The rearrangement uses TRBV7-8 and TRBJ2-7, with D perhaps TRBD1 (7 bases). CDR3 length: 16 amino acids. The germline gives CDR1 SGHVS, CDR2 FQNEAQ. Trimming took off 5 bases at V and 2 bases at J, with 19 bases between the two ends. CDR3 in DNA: TGTGCCAGCAGCACGGGGACTGGTGGGACAGCCTACGAGCAGTACTTC. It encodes CASSTGTGGTAYEQYF.

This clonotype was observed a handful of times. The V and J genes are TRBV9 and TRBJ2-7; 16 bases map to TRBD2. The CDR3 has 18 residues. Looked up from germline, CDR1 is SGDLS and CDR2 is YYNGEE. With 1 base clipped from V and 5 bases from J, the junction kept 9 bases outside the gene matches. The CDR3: CASSVSVEGLAGGHEQYF. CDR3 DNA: TGTGCCAGCAGCGTAAGCGTTGAGGGACTAGCGGGAGGGCACGAGCAGTACTTC.

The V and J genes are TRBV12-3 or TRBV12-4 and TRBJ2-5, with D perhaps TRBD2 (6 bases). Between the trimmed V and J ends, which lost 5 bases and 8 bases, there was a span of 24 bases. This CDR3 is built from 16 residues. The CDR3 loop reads CASSADGGRMKSTQYF. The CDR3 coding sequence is TGTGCCAGCAGTGCCGACGGGGGACGGATGAAAAGCACCCAGTACTTC.

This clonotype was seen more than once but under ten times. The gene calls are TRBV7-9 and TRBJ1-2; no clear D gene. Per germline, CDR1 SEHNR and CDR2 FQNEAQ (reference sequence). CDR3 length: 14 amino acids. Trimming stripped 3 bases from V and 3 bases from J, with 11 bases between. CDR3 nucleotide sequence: TGTGCCAGCAGCTTTGGAGTCGTTTACTATGGCTACACCTTC. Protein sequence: CASSFGVVYYGYTF.

CDR3 residues: CASSVVGGGDFGYTF. For the CDR3, the DNA is TGTGCCAGCAGCGTAGTCGGGGGAGGCGATTTTGGCTACACCTTC. The chain joins TRBV9 to TRBJ1-2, with a tentative D call TRBD1 (5 bases). The CDR3 sequence is 15 residues long. V lost 0 bases, J lost 7 bases, and 16 bases lay in between. The germline gives CDR1 SGDLS, CDR2 YYNGEE.

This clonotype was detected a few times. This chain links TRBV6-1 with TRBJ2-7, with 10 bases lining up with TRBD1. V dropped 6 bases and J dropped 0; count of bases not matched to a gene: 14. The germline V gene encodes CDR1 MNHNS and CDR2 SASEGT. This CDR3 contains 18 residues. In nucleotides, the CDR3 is TGTGCCAGCAGAGACCGGGACAGGGGAGGACCAAGCTCCTACGAGCAGTACTTC. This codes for CASRDRDRGGPSSYEQYF.

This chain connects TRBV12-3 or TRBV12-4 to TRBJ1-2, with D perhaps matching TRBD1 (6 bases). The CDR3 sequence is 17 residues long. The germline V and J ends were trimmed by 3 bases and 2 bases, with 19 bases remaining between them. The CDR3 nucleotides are TGTGCCAGCAGTTTGCCGATGGACAGCCTCGCCAACTATGGCTACACCTTC. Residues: CASSLPMDSLANYGYTF.

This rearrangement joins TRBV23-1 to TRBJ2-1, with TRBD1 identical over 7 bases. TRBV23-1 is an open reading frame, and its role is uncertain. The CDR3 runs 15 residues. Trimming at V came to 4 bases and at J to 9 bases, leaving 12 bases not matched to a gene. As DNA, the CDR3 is TGCGCCAGCAGTCCATTAACCGACAGGGCTAGTGAGCAGTTCTTC. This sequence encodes CASSPLTDRASEQFF.

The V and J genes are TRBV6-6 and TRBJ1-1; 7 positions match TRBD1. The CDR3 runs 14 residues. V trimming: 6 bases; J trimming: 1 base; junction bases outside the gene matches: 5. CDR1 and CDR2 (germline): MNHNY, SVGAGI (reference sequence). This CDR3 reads CASRRDSQNTEAFF. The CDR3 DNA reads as TGTGCCAGCAGGAGGGACAGTCAGAACACTGAAGCTTTCTTT.

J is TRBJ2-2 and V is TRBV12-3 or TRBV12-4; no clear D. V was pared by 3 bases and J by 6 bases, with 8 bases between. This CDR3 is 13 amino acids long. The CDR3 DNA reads TGTGCCAGCAGTTTTGGGGTGGCCGGGGAGCTGTTTTTT. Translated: CASSFGVAGELFF.